The 13 T cell receptor beta chains presented below share a single source sample, sequenced in a study. TCRdb used MiXCR to reprocess the 5' RACE reads, holding one entry per CDR3 protein. The profile shows fewer than 75,000 distinct CDR3 sequences, roughly 25% of them singletons. Treg sorting used a CD4+CD25+CD127-/low gate. Source material: tumor-infiltrating Tregs sorted from the breast tumor. The receptors shown here come from a female donor with breast cancer.

The V gene is TRBV7-9, the J gene TRBJ1-1; weak D call: TRBD1 (6 bases). There are 14 residues in the CDR3. Trimming stripped 1 base from V and 1 base from J, with 7 bases between. Looked up from germline, CDR1 is SEHNR and CDR2 is FQNEAQ (reference sequence). This chain's CDR3 is CASSLGGANTEAFF. CDR3 coding DNA: TGTGCCAGCAGCTTAGGGGGGGCGAACACTGAAGCTTTCTTT.

This clonotype was observed a handful of times. The chain joins TRBV5-1 to TRBJ1-2, with a weak D call TRBD1 (6 bases). The CDR3 spans 12 residues. Trimming stripped 4 bases from V and 3 bases from J, with 7 bases between. Germline lookup yields CDR1 SGHRS and CDR2 YFSETQ. CDR3 DNA sequence: TGCGCCAGCAGCAGGGGGGACTATGGCTACACCTTC. Protein: CASSRGDYGYTF.

The J gene is TRBJ1-2, the V gene TRBV6-6, with D possibly being TRBD1 (5 bases). This CDR3 contains 14 residues. The germline V gene has CDR1 MNHNY and CDR2 SVGAGI (reference sequence). Trimming stripped 8 bases from V and 4 bases from J, with 17 bases between. As DNA, the CDR3 is TGTGCCAGCTTCAGGGTACAGGAAAGCTATGGCTACACCTTC. This translates into CASFRVQESYGYTF.

The chain recombines TRBV7-6 with TRBJ2-3, with D unclear. The germline CDR1 and CDR2 sequences are SGHVS and FNYEAQ. V dropped 5 bases and J dropped 2 bases, with 11 bases sitting between them. The CDR3 sequence is 14 residues long. In DNA, the CDR3 is TGTGCCAGCAGCCCCATGACGGTCACAGATACGCAGTATTTT. Its protein product is CASSPMTVTDTQYF.

This clonotype has just a few counts. This chain links TRBV7-9 with TRBJ1-2; 7 bases match TRBD1. The V gene end was trimmed by 5 bases and the J gene end by 8 bases; junction bases not matched to a gene: 5. Germline lookup yields CDR1 SEHNR and CDR2 FQNEAQ (reference sequence). The CDR3 covers 12 residues. The CDR3 reads CASSLDREGYTF. Written as DNA, the CDR3 is TGTGCCAGCAGCCTCGACAGGGAAGGCTACACCTTC.

This clonotype is labeled as medium-sized. The chain employs TRBV24-1 and TRBJ2-5; 8 positions agree with TRBD1. The CDR3 totals 14 residues. Germline V gene sequence: CDR1 KGHDR, CDR2 SFDVKD. J lost 4 bases, V lost 7 bases, and 7 bases had no gene match. The CDR3 DNA follows: TGTGCCACCAGCGCAGGGGGCGCGGGAGAGACCCAGTACTTC. Protein sequence: CATSAGGAGETQYF.

The V gene is TRBV5-1, the J gene TRBJ2-1; TRBD1 agrees at 10 bases. Trimming at V came to 5 bases and at J to 9 bases, leaving 11 bases not matched to a gene. There are 15 residues in the CDR3. Germline V lookup: CDR1 SGHRS, CDR2 YFSETQ. The CDR3 spells CASRPRDRGIREQFF. The CDR3 bases are TGCGCCAGCAGACCCCGGGACAGGGGTATACGTGAGCAGTTCTTC.

This clonotype was counted ten times or more. This chain links TRBV20-1 with TRBJ1-1; possible D gene TRBD1, 5 bases. The CDR3 has 13 residues. Between the trimmed V and J ends, which lost 4 bases and 1 base, there was a span of 10 bases. The germline CDR1 and CDR2 sequences are DFQATT and SNEGSKA (reference sequence). This CDR3 reads CSAITGPNTEAFF. In DNA, the CDR3 is TGCAGTGCTATCACAGGCCCGAACACTGAAGCTTTCTTT.

Of note for this clonotype: With a much larger clone just one base away, this may be a read error. V is TRBV6-5 and J is TRBJ2-7; TRBD1 or TRBD2 may be the D gene (5 bases each). The germline V and J ends were trimmed by 6 bases and 7 bases, with 13 bases remaining between them. Germline assignment: CDR1 MNHEY and CDR2 SVGAGI. The CDR3 contains 12 residues. CDR3 protein: CASRDGAPEQYF. In nucleotides, the CDR3 is TGTGCCAGCAGGGACGGGGCCCCTGAGCAGTACTTC.

A few counts support this clonotype. The chain joins TRBV4-1 to TRBJ2-7, with D perhaps TRBD1 (5 bases). CDR3 length equals 14 residues. V lost 3 bases and J 2 bases, leaving 11 bases between the germline ends. The V gene's germline CDR1 is MGHRA and CDR2 YSYEKL. CDR3 loop: CASSQIRATYEQYF. The CDR3 nucleotides read TGCGCCAGCAGCCAGATCAGGGCAACCTACGAGCAGTACTTC.

This clonotype was recorded at least ten times. The rearrangement links TRBV20-1 to TRBJ1-1; TRBD1 aligns across 10 bases. Per germline, CDR1 DFQATT and CDR2 SNEGSKA (reference sequence). The CDR3 consists of 14 residues. Trimming at V came to 5 bases and at J to 3 bases, leaving 6 bases not matched to a gene. CDR3 in DNA: TGCAGTGCTTTGACAGGGGGCGTAGACACTGAAGCTTTCTTT. Protein product: CSALTGGVDTEAFF.

A word on this clonotype: Being one base from a much bigger clone, this may be a read error. The chain uses TRBV7-2 and TRBJ1-1, with TRBD1 identical over 7 bases. The CDR3 is made up of 13 amino acids. CDR1 and CDR2 from the germline V gene are SGHTA and FQGNSA. The CDR3 sequence: CASKGAGNTEAIF. The CDR3 DNA reads as TGTGCCAGCAAGGGGGCAGGGAACACTGAAGCTATCTTT.

Concerning this clonotype: With a much larger clone just one base away, this may be a read error. Likely a read error: the CDR3 ends without its conserved phenylalanine or tryptophan. The chain links TRBV20-1 to TRBJ2-7; 7 nucleotides line up with TRBD1. CDR3 length equals 14 residues. V trimming: 4 bases; J trimming: 0 bases; junction bases outside the gene matches: 6. Germline values: CDR1 DFQATT, CDR2 SNEGSKA (reference sequence). CDR3 bases: TGCAGTGCTAACCGGGACAGCAACTCCTACGAGCAGTACCTC. It specifies CSANRDSNSYEQYL.